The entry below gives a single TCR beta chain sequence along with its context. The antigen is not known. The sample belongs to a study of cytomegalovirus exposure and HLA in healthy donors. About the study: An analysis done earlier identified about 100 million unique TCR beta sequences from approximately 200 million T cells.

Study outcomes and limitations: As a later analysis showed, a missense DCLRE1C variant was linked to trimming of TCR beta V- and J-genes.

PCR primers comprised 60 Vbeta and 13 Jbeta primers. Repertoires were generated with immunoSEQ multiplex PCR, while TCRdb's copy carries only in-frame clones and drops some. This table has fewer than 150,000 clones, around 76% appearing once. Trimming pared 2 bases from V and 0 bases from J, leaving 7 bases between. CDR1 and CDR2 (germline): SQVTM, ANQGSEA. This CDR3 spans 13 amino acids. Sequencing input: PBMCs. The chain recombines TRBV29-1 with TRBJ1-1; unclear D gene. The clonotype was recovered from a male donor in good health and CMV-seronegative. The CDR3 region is CSVETPMNTEAFF. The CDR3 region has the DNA TGCAGCGTTGAAACACCGATGAACACTGAAGCTTTCTTT.